The rows below give T cell receptor beta chains drawn from one sample of a study of post-analysis software for immune sequencing data. TCRdb itself ran the PCR reads through MiXCR, one entry per CDR3 protein. This table holds roughly 160,000 distinct CDR3 sequences, around 36% found once. Sequences were derived from blood, sampled after autologous hematopoietic stem cell transplantation. Receptors originate from a girl under 18 with multiple sclerosis. The CDR3 runs from the conserved cysteine through the conserved F or W. The D gene is left open where the match is weak.

14,TRBJ2-7,.,TRBV12-3/TRBV12-4,CASSIGGQSYEQYF
11,TRBJ2-5,TRBD1,TRBV29-1,CSWGQQETQYF
12,TRBJ2-3,TRBD2,TRBV20-1,CRVERELDTQYF
12,TRBJ2-1,.,TRBV3-1,CASSHANGEQFF
10,TRBJ2-7,.,TRBV20-1,CSANPYEQYF
13,TRBJ1-1,.,TRBV6-5,CASSYAGQFEAFF
13,TRBJ2-7,.,TRBV29-1,CSVEARNSYEQYF
16,TRBJ2-3,.,TRBV20-1,CSATGTGRGPPHTQYF
14,TRBJ2-7,.,TRBV20-1,CSAFSQGGTYEQYF
15,TRBJ2-1,TRBD1,TRBV7-2,CASSLDGTGVNEQFF
13,.,.,TRBV7-3,CASSYTVGETQYF
16,.,TRBD1,TRBV6-7,CASSEDPTGGLYEQYF
13,TRBJ2-7,TRBD1,TRBV29-1,CSVATGVEYEQYF
15,TRBJ2-5,.,TRBV20-1,CSARSLSSLQETQYF
11,TRBJ2-5,.,TRBV12-3/TRBV12-4,CASSLAETQYF
14,TRBJ2-1,.,TRBV20-1,CSARRWGQYNEQFF
13,TRBJ2-5,.,TRBV6-1,CASTTFAQETQYF
12,TRBJ2-5,.,TRBV12-3/TRBV12-4,CASSLGLETQYF
14,TRBJ2-1,TRBD2,TRBV10-3,CAILAGKGGDEQFF
18,.,TRBD2,TRBV11-3,CASSPQGSGGSSYNEQYF
18,TRBJ2-1,TRBD2,TRBV7-2,CASSLRRASGISYNEQFF
15,TRBJ2-6,.,TRBV12-3/TRBV12-4,CASSLGGSGTNVLTF
15,TRBJ2-3,TRBD2,TRBV2,CASSLGAGNTDTQYF
14,TRBJ2-7,.,TRBV7-2,CASKRGVWSYEQYF
13,TRBJ1-2,.,TRBV12-3/TRBV12-4,CASSFRERNGYTF
15,TRBJ1-1,.,TRBV5-1,CASSLEWGMNTEAFF
15,TRBJ2-7,.,TRBV27,CASSTRTVGGYEQYF
14,TRBJ1-1,TRBD1,TRBV12-3/TRBV12-4,CASIPRQGRPEAFF